This TCR beta chain stems from a study of vaccination and CD4 T cells after COVID-19. Study-level background: Following dose two, a median approximately 74 days (range 14 to 241) passed before post-vaccine samples were taken.

With the Oncomine TCR Beta short-read assay, DNA from cultured CD4+ T cells was sequenced. After culture, CD4+ T cells served as the source for genomic DNA extraction. TCRdb analysed the PCR reads with MiXCR anew, one entry per CDR3 protein. Among under 8,000 distinct CDR3 sequences listed, more than 35% were seen once. Treatment of the sample: roughly 10-day PBMC culture with coronavirus spike peptide pools or control peptides (ViraFEST assay). One should note that the unexposed donor's CD4+ T cells were collected before the COVID-19 pandemic (2011-2018). First, ViraFEST expanded antigen-specific T cells with peptide pools, and next it sequenced the TCRs. After 10 days of culture, CD4+ T cells were negatively selected. Where cells permitted, unexposed-donor CD4+ T cells were probed with SARS-CoV-2 S/N and four cold-coronavirus spikes. V was trimmed by 7 bases and J by 2 bases, leaving 11 bases between them. Germline CDR1 is MNHNS and CDR2 is SASEGT. The CDR3 length is 13 residues.

About this clonotype itself: Its antigen is unidentified.

The rearrangement uses TRBV6-1 and TRBJ1-2, with D unresolved. The origin of this receptor is a human donor in good health. The sample taken for sequencing was CD4+ T cells from blood, cultured in vitro. The CDR3 is CASTPGVNYGYTF. The CDR3 DNA follows: TGTGCCAGCACCCCAGGTGTGAACTATGGCTACACCTTC.